What follows are 21 T cell receptor beta chains derived from one specimen sequenced in a study of cytomegalovirus exposure and HLA in healthy donors. 60 Vbeta and 13 Jbeta primers were used in PCR. Profiled with immunoSEQ multiplex PCR; TCRdb holds only in-frame clones, not every one. The data show fewer than 80,000 clones, under 70% seen once. The sample consisted of PBMCs. These receptor sequences come from a woman aged 50 to 60 in good health and CMV-seropositive.

This chain joins TRBV7-2 and TRBJ1-1; TRBD1 matches 7 bases. With V trimmed by 6 bases and J by 6 bases, 7 bases remained unmatched. The CDR3 consists of 13 residues. The germline gives CDR1 SGHTA, CDR2 FQGNSA. CDR3 nucleotide sequence: TGTGCCAGCAGTTGGAACAGGGGACCTGAAGCTTTCTTT. Amino acid sequence: CASSWNRGPEAFF.

This chain joins TRBV7-2 and TRBJ1-2; no reliable D call. The CDR3 spans 11 residues. Trimming took off 1 base at V and 12 bases at J, with 9 bases between the two ends. CDR1 is SGHTA and CDR2 is FQGNSA in the germline V gene. The CDR3 DNA reads as TGTGCCAGCAGCTTAGACAGAGTGCACACCTTC. This codes for CASSLDRVHTF.

This chain uses TRBV5-1 with TRBJ2-7; D gene unclear. The ends were cut back, 0 bases at V and 7 bases at J, with 11 bases in the middle. Germline V gene lookup returns CDR1 SGHRS and CDR2 YFSETQ. This CDR3 spans 13 amino acids. In DNA form, the CDR3 reads TGCGCCAGCAGCTTGGAGGCTGCCGGGGAGCAGTACTTC. Encoded protein: CASSLEAAGEQYF.

This chain connects TRBV5-1 to TRBJ2-5; D may be TRBD2 (7 bases). CDR3 length: 14 residues. The germline V gene has CDR1 SGHRS and CDR2 YFSETQ. V gave up 0 bases and J gave up 5 bases, with 11 bases separating them. The CDR3 bases are TGCGCCAGCAGCTTGGCGGGGGGACATGAGACCCAGTACTTC. Protein sequence: CASSLAGGHETQYF.

In DNA form, the CDR3 reads TGCGCCAGCAGGTCCGGGACAGTAACTTCACCCCTCCACTTT. Translated: CASRSGTVTSPLHF. This chain joins TRBV5-1 and TRBJ1-6; 7 nucleotides line up with TRBD1. The CDR3 is 14 amino acids. Germline V gene sequence: CDR1 SGHRS, CDR2 YFSETQ. Germline trimming cut 5 bases from V and 9 bases from J; bases unmatched to any gene: 8.

The chain carries TRBV11-3 and TRBJ1-1; no reliable D call. Trimming cost V 3 bases and J 5 bases, with 13 bases left between them. Germline-derived CDR1 and CDR2 are SGHNT and YENEEA. This CDR3 is built from 14 residues. The CDR3 protein is CASSFAPEGTEAFF. CDR3 nucleotide sequence: TGTGCCAGCAGCTTCGCCCCGGAGGGAACTGAAGCTTTCTTT.

This chain's CDR3 is CASSLAGTGRQSYGYTF. The CDR3 DNA reads TGTGCCAGCAGCTTAGCAGGGACAGGGAGGCAAAGCTATGGCTACACCTTC. This rearrangement joins TRBV7-8 to TRBJ1-2; 9 positions match TRBD1. CDR1 and CDR2 (germline): SGHVS, FQNEAQ. The junction had 9 bases not matched to a gene; V was cut back by 0 bases and J by 4 bases. This CDR3 contains 17 residues.

This chain's CDR3 is CASSTRRGGNEQFF. CDR3 coding DNA: TGTGCCAGCAGTACCAGGCGGGGGGGCAATGAGCAGTTCTTC. V is TRBV7-6 and J is TRBJ2-1; 9 nucleotides agree with TRBD2. The CDR3 is made up of 14 amino acids. Germline V gene sequence: CDR1 SGHVS, CDR2 FNYEAQ. The trim removed 6 bases at V and 6 bases at J, leaving 6 bases unmatched.

The gene calls are TRBV4-1 and TRBJ1-6; 10 nucleotides align to TRBD1. Germline V gene sequence: CDR1 MGHRA, CDR2 YSYEKL. J lost 7 bases, V lost 3 bases, and 0 bases had no gene match. The CDR3 length is 14 residues. In DNA form, the CDR3 reads TGCGCCAGCAGCCAGGGACAGGGGAATTCACCCCTCCACTTT. It yields the protein CASSQGQGNSPLHF.

The chain joins TRBV11-3 to TRBJ2-1; D may be TRBD2 (7 bases). CDR1 is SGHNT and CDR2 is YENEEA in the germline V gene. V was clipped by 1 base and J by 6 bases, with 13 bases between them. The CDR3 has 15 residues. The DNA of the CDR3 is TGTGCCAGCAGCTTAGTAGGGGGGACTACCAATGAGCAGTTCTTC. As protein: CASSLVGGTTNEQFF.

Only a few counts were recorded for this clone. The rearrangement uses TRBV29-1 and TRBJ1-1; possible D gene TRBD1, 5 bases. Germline V gene sequence: CDR1 SQVTM, CDR2 ANQGSEA. The V end lost 4 bases, the J end lost 4 bases, and 13 bases lay between the germline ends. The CDR3 length is 13 residues. This CDR3 is CSVVGPDGTEAFF. The CDR3 bases are TGCAGCGTTGTGGGGCCGGATGGCACTGAAGCTTTCTTT.

This chain connects TRBV5-1 to TRBJ2-1; no reliable D call. The CDR3 is 15 residues long. Germline loops: CDR1 SGHRS, CDR2 YFSETQ. V was clipped by 7 bases and J by 0 bases, with 14 bases between them. The chain's CDR3 is CASRRPTDSYNEQFF. The CDR3, as DNA: TGCGCCAGCCGGAGACCGACCGACTCCTACAATGAGCAGTTCTTC.

The chain has TRBV11-3 and TRBJ2-7; 7 bases are a match to TRBD1. The CDR3 is 13 residues long. J lost 6 bases, V lost 0 bases, and 2 bases had no gene match. Germline V gene sequence: CDR1 SGHNT, CDR2 YENEEA. This chain's CDR3 is CASSLDAGGEQYF. For the CDR3, the DNA is TGTGCCAGCAGCTTAGATGCAGGGGGCGAGCAGTACTTC.

This chain joins TRBV10-3 and TRBJ2-7; 7 nucleotides align to TRBD1. CDR3 length equals 12 residues. V trimming: 10 bases; J trimming: 5 bases; junction bases outside the gene matches: 8. CDR1 is ENHRY and CDR2 is SYGVKD in the germline V gene. In nucleotides, the CDR3 is TGTGCCACTACAGGGGATAGCGACGAGCAGTACGTC. It yields the protein CATTGDSDEQYV.

The chain is built from TRBV9 and TRBJ2-1; 9 nucleotides agree with TRBD1. From germline, CDR1 is SGDLS and CDR2 YYNGEE. This CDR3 spans 15 amino acids. Unmatched junction bases numbered 8, after V lost 4 bases and J lost 6 bases. Here the CDR3 reads CASSLTGTGLNEQFF. CDR3 DNA sequence: TGTGCCAGCAGCTTAACCGGGACAGGGCTCAATGAGCAGTTCTTC.

The genes are TRBV19 and TRBJ1-6; 9 positions agree with TRBD1. V dropped 3 bases and J dropped 9; count of bases not matched to a gene: 3. The germline V gene encodes CDR1 LNHDA and CDR2 SQIVND (reference sequence). The CDR3 totals 14 residues. The CDR3 reads CASSILTGGSPLHF. In nucleotides, the CDR3 is TGTGCCAGTAGTATCCTGACAGGGGGTTCACCCCTCCACTTT.

V is TRBV7-6 and J is TRBJ2-3, with 12 nucleotides matching TRBD2. Germline V gives CDR1 SGHVS, CDR2 FNYEAQ. The CDR3 runs to 17 residues. Germline trimming cut 1 base from V and 0 bases from J; bases unmatched to any gene: 2. CDR3 coding DNA: TGTGCCAGCAGCTTAGAAGGGACTAGCGGGAGCACAGATACGCAGTATTTT. Protein product: CASSLEGTSGSTDTQYF.

The CDR3 protein is CASSRPAAPYEQYF. The CDR3 DNA reads TGCGCCAGCAGCCGTCCAGCGGCACCCTACGAGCAGTACTTC. J is TRBJ2-7 and V is TRBV4-1; a weak D match, TRBD2 (5 bases). The CDR3 totals 14 residues. Trimming removed 4 bases from V and 2 bases from J, with 12 bases in between. Germline CDR1 and CDR2: MGHRA and YSYEKL.

The chain combines TRBV9 with TRBJ1-2; TRBD1 matches 7 bases. The CDR3 runs 14 residues. The ends lost 3 bases at V and 4 bases at J; junction bases unmatched: 6. CDR1 and CDR2 from the germline V gene are SGDLS and YYNGEE. CDR3 amino acids: CASSGTGAAYGYTF. The DNA for the CDR3 is TGTGCCAGCAGCGGAACAGGGGCGGCCTATGGCTACACCTTC.

The chain carries TRBV2 and TRBJ1-2; D is unclear. Trimming removed 9 bases from V and 5 bases from J, with 10 bases in between. Germline CDR1 SNHLY, CDR2 FYNNEI. The CDR3 covers 11 residues. CDR3 nucleotides: TGTGCCAGTACAGTCTTATATGGCTACACCTTC. Translating gives CASTVLYGYTF.

The chain uses TRBV6-5 and TRBJ2-1; TRBD2 agrees at 9 bases. V lost 6 bases, J lost 5 bases, and 5 bases stayed unmatched. Germline CDR1 reads MNHEY; CDR2 reads SVGAGI. The CDR3 runs 14 residues. The CDR3 protein is CASRGSGGNNEQFF. As DNA, the CDR3 is TGTGCCAGCAGGGGCAGCGGGGGGAACAATGAGCAGTTCTTC.